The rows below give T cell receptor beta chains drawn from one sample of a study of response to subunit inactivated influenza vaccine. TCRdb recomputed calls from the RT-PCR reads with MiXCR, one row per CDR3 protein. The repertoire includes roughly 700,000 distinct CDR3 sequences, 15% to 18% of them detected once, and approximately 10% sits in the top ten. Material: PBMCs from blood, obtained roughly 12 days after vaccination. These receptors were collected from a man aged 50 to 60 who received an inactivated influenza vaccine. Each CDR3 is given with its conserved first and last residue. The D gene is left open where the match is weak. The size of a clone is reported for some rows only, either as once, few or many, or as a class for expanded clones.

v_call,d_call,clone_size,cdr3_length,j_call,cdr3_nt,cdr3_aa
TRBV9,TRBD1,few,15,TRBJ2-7,TGTGCCAGCAGCTCTCGGGGGACAGGGGCCGACGAGCAGTACTTC,CASSSRGTGADEQYF
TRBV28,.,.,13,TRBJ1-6,TGTGCCAGCATTTCAGATTATAATTCACCCCTCCACTTT,CASISDYNSPLHF
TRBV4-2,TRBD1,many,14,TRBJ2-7,TGTGCCAGCAGCCAAGGGGGGACAGGGGAAGAGCAGTACTTC,CASSQGGTGEEQYF
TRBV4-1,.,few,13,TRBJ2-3,TGCGCCAGCAGCCAAGTTGGTGTTGGGGTGGGGTATTTT,CASSQVGVGVGYF
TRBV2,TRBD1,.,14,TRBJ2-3,TGTGCCAGCAGACGGGACAGCTCCACAGATACGCAGTATTTT,CASRRDSSTDTQYF
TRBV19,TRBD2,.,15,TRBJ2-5,TGTGCCAGTAGTATGAGGCTAGCGGGAGTGGAGACCCAGTACTTC,CASSMRLAGVETQYF
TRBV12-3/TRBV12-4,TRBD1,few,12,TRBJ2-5,TGTGCCAGCAGCAAGACAGGGGAAGCCCAGTACTTC,CASSKTGEAQYF
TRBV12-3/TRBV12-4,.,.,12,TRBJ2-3,TGTGCCAGCAGTCGTGGGGTAAATACGCAGTATTTT,CASSRGVNTQYF
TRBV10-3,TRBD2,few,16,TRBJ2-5,TGTGCCACCCTCCCGAGCGGGGGGTGGTCAGTGGAGACCCAGTACTTC,CATLPSGGWSVETQYF
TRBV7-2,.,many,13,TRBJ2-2,TGTGCCAGCAGCTTACTATATCCCGGGGAGCTGTTTTTT,CASSLLYPGELFF
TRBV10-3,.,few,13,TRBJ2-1,TGTGCCACCGGGTGGGGGGCGAGCGATGAGCAGTTCTTC,CATGWGASDEQFF
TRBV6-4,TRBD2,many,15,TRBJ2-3,TGTGCCAGCAGTCGGACTAGCGCTAGCACAGATACGCAGTATTTT,CASSRTSASTDTQYF
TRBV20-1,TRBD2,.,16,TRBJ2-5,TGCAGTGCAAAAACTAGCGGGAGTATCTTTGGGGAGACCCAGTACTTC,CSAKTSGSIFGETQYF
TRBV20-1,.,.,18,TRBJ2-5,TGCAGTGCAACCCATCTTGGGGAGAGAAGGGTTTTTGGGGAGACCCAGTACTTC,CSATHLGERRVFGETQYF
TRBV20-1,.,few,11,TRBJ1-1,TGCAGTGCTAGTACCCAGACTGAAGCTTTCTTT,CSASTQTEAFF
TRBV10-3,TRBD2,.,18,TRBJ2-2,TGTGCCATCAGTGAACGTCTAGCGGGGGGCTCGAACACCGGGGAGCTGTTTTTT,CAISERLAGGSNTGELFF
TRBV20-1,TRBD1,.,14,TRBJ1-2,TGCAGTGCGGGGGGGACAGGGGCAAACTATGGCTACACCTTC,CSAGGTGANYGYTF
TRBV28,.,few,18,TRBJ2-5,TGTGCCAGCAGGTCATTGGGACCGGGAATTTCCTTTCAAGAGACCCAGTACTTC,CASRSLGPGISFQETQYF
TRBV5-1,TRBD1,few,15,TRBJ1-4,TGCGCCAGCAGCTACCAGGGGGCGACTAATGAAAAACTGTTTTTT,CASSYQGATNEKLFF
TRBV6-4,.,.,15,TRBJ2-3,TGTGCCAGCAGTGACTCAGGTGCTTCTAGGGGTACGCAGTATTTT,CASSDSGASRGTQYF
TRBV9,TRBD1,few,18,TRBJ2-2,TGTGCCAGCAGCATCGTTAGGGGACAGCACTTTAACACCGGGGAGCTGTTTTTT,CASSIVRGQHFNTGELFF
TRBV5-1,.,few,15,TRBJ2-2,TGCGCCAGCAGCCCCGGTGGATGGGGTACCGGGGAGCTGTTTTTT,CASSPGGWGTGELFF
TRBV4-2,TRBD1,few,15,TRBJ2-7,TGTGCCAGCAGCAAGACCGGGACAGGGTTTGGGGAGCAGTACTTC,CASSKTGTGFGEQYF
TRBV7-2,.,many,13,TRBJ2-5,TGTGCCAGCAGCTCACGGAGGGGAGAGACCCAGTACTTC,CASSSRRGETQYF
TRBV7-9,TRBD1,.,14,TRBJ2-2,TGTGCCATTTCCGGGACAGGGGGACCCGGGGAGCTGTTTTTT,CAISGTGGPGELFF
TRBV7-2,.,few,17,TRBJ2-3,TGTGCCAGCAGCCCGAGGGGTCAGCGGTCTAGCACAGATACGCAGTATTTT,CASSPRGQRSSTDTQYF
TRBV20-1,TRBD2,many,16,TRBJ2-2,TGCAGTGCCCCGGGACTAGCGGGAGTAATTACCGGGGAGCTGTTTTTT,CSAPGLAGVITGELFF
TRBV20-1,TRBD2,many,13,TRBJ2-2,TGCAGTGCTAGGACGGGAGGGTCCGGGGAGCTGTTTTTT,CSARTGGSGELFF
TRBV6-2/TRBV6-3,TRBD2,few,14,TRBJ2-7,TGTGCCAGCAGGGGACTAGCGGGCCGCTACGAGCAGTACTTC,CASRGLAGRYEQYF
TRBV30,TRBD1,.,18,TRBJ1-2,TGTGCCGGGACGGACAGGGCCAAAACCCGGGCTCCCAACTATGGCTACACCTTC,CAGTDRAKTRAPNYGYTF
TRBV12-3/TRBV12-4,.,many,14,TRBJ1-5,TGTGCCAGCAGTTTACGGGCAGTCAATCAGCCCCAGCATTTT,CASSLRAVNQPQHF
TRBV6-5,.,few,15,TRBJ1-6,TGTGCCAGCAGTTACTCTACGGGGCGGCGGTCACCCCTCCACTTT,CASSYSTGRRSPLHF
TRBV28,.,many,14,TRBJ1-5,TGTGCCAGCAGCCGTAATCCGGCCAATCAGCCCCAGCATTTT,CASSRNPANQPQHF
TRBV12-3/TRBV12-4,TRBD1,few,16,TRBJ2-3,TGTGCCAGCAGACCCGACAGGGGAATTACCACAGATACGCAGTATTTT,CASRPDRGITTDTQYF
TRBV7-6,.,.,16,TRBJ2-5,TGTGCCAGCAGCTCGGTCGAAACCGTACGTGGGGAGACCCAGTACTTC,CASSSVETVRGETQYF
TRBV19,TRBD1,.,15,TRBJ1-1,TGTGCCAGTAGTACTTTCACCGCGGGACAGCGTGAAGCTTTCTTT,CASSTFTAGQREAFF
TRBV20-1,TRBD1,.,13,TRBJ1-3,TGCAGTGCGCGGACAGGGGATCGAAACACCATATATTTT,CSARTGDRNTIYF
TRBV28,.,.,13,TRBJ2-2,TGTGGGGGGCGGGATTTGGACACCGGGGAGCTGTTTTTT,CGGRDLDTGELFF
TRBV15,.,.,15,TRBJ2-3,TGTGCCACCAGTTCGCAAGTCCGCCAGACAGATACGCAGTATTTT,CATSSQVRQTDTQYF
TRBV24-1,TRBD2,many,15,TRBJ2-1,TGTGCCACCAGTGACCGTAGCGGGAGGAGAAATGAGCAGTTCTTC,CATSDRSGRRNEQFF
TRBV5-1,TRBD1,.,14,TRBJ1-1,TGCGCCAGCAGTCGACAGGGAATGGGCGATGAAGCTTTCTTT,CASSRQGMGDEAFF
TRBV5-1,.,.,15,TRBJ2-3,TGCGCCAGCAGCTTGGGTGAGGGAATCACAGATACGCAGTATTTT,CASSLGEGITDTQYF
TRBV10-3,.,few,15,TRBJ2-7,TGTGCCATCAGTGAAACTAGTCATTTCTCCTACGAGCAGTACTTC,CAISETSHFSYEQYF
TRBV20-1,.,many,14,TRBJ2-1,TGCAGTGCTAGCAACGGGCCCTTCTACAATGAGCAGTTCTTC,CSASNGPFYNEQFF
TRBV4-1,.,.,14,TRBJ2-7,TGCGCCAGCAGCCAAGATCTGAGCGGATACGAGCAGTACTTC,CASSQDLSGYEQYF
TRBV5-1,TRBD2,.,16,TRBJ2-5,TGCGCCAGCAGCTTGGCCGGGGGGAGGGTCCAAGAGACCCAGTACTTC,CASSLAGGRVQETQYF
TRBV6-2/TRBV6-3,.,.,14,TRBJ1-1,TGTGCCAGCACCAGGACACGGAGGAACACTGAAGCTTTCTTT,CASTRTRRNTEAFF